These T cell receptor beta chains were read from a single sample in a study of metastatic and nonmetastatic thyroid tumors. TCRdb re-analyzed the PCR reads using MiXCR. The table records roughly 28,000 clones, roughly 24% of them present only once. Sequencing was done on a sample of blood. Receptors originate from a female donor with papillary thyroid cancer or a benign thyroid nodule (not recorded which). Some clones in this sample may be carry-over from other donors' samples. CDR3s include the opening cysteine and the closing phenylalanine or tryptophan. D genes are given only for firm matches. Only some rows state a clone size, as once, few, many or a class for expanded clones.

CASSSYSLGADTQYF | TGTGCCAGCAGTTCATACTCTCTGGGGGCGGATACGCAGTATTTT | - | TRBJ2-3 | TRBV7-3 | -
CASSLKGANSPLHF | TGTGCCAGCAGCTTAAAGGGGGCCAATTCACCCCTCCACTTT | TRBD1 | TRBJ1-6 | TRBV5-6 | -
CASSQDPGAKNGYTF | TGTGCCAGCAGCCAGGACCCGGGGGCGAAGAATGGCTACACCTTC | - | TRBJ1-2 | TRBV5-5 | many
CASSPPSGVGYTF | TGTGCCAGCTCACCACCCAGCGGGGTTGGCTACACCTTC | - | TRBJ1-2 | TRBV18 | -
CASSDKTGGATEAFF | TGTGCCAGCAGTGACAAGACAGGGGGTGCCACTGAAGCTTTCTTT | TRBD1 | TRBJ1-1 | TRBV6-1 | few
CASSLQQNSNQPQHF | TGTGCCAGCAGCTTACAACAGAATAGCAATCAGCCCCAGCATTTT | - | TRBJ1-5 | TRBV7-8 | -
CASSLTGKNTEAFF | TGTGCCAGCAGTTTAACAGGGAAAAACACTGAAGCTTTCTTT | - | TRBJ1-1 | TRBV28 | -
CAISESGGNTGELFF | TGTGCCATCAGTGAGTCAGGGGGGAACACCGGGGAGCTGTTTTTT | - | TRBJ2-2 | TRBV10-3 | medium-sized
CASTTGSVANTGELFF | TGTGCCAGCACAACAGGGTCGGTCGCGAACACCGGGGAGCTGTTTTTT | - | TRBJ2-2 | TRBV12-3/TRBV12-4 | few
CATGSGDTDTQYF | TGTGCCACGGGGTCAGGGGATACAGATACGCAGTATTTT | - | TRBJ2-3 | TRBV24-1 | medium-sized
CSARDRGRNQPQHF | TGCAGTGCCCGGGACAGGGGGAGGAATCAGCCCCAGCATTTT | TRBD1 | TRBJ1-5 | TRBV20-1 | once
CASSLLLAGGPLISNGTHYF | TGTGCCAGCAGCTTATTACTAGCGGGAGGGCCCCTGATTTCGAATGGGACCCATTACTTC | TRBD2 | TRBJ2-5 | TRBV7-8 | -
CSASPYHLYQETQYF | TGCAGTGCTAGCCCCTACCACCTGTACCAAGAGACCCAGTACTTC | - | TRBJ2-5 | TRBV20-1 | many
CASSLEGGVSNQPQHF | TGCGCCAGCAGCTTGGAGGGGGGCGTAAGCAATCAGCCCCAGCATTTT | - | TRBJ1-5 | TRBV5-1 | many
CASRDLIYGYTF | TGTGCCAGCAGGGACCTAATCTATGGCTACACCTTC | - | TRBJ1-2 | TRBV6-1 | medium-sized
CASSGRLAHSYNEQFF | TGTGCCAGCAGTGGGAGACTAGCCCACTCATACAATGAGCAGTTCTTC | TRBD2 | TRBJ2-1 | TRBV27 | medium-sized
CSARPATNEKLFF | TGCAGTGCTCGGCCTGCAACTAATGAAAAACTGTTTTTT | - | TRBJ1-4 | TRBV20-1 | many
CASSLARRTPLREAFF | TGTGCCAGCAGCTTAGCCCGGCGGACCCCTTTGCGAGAAGCTTTCTTT | - | TRBJ1-1 | TRBV5-8 | many
CSARGLAGAGRETQYF | TGCAGTGCTAGGGGACTTGCGGGAGCGGGTAGGGAGACCCAGTACTTC | TRBD2 | TRBJ2-5 | TRBV20-1 | -
CASSVEGQNSPLHF | TGTGCCAGCAGTGTTGAGGGCCAGAATTCACCCCTCCACTTT | - | TRBJ1-6 | TRBV6-1 | -
CASSYQSDKENYGYTF | TGTGCCAGCAGTTACCAGTCGGACAAGGAAAACTATGGCTACACCTTC | - | TRBJ1-2 | TRBV6-5 | many
CASSSTGNTIYF | TGTGCCAGCAGTTCCACTGGAAACACCATATATTTT | - | TRBJ1-3 | TRBV7-2 | medium-sized
CASTKTGGADYGYTF | TGCGCCAGCACAAAAACGGGGGGCGCTGATTATGGCTACACCTTC | - | TRBJ1-2 | TRBV5-1 | medium-sized
CASSSSGDTEAFF | TGTGCCAGCAGTTCTTCAGGGGACACTGAAGCTTTCTTT | - | TRBJ1-1 | TRBV28 | -
CASSDSFNTGELFF | TGTGCCAGCAGTGACTCGTTTAACACCGGGGAGCTGTTTTTT | - | TRBJ2-2 | TRBV6-4 | medium-sized
CASSLRLAGSYNEQFF | TGTGCCAGCAGCTTAAGACTAGCGGGGTCCTACAATGAGCAGTTCTTC | TRBD2 | TRBJ2-1 | TRBV7-3 | -
CSARDDTRGLETQYF | TGCAGTGCTAGAGATGATACTAGAGGCCTAGAGACCCAGTACTTC | - | TRBJ2-5 | TRBV20-1 | many
CASSQDLRIGEQYF | TGCGCCAGCAGCCAAGATTTAAGGATCGGCGAGCAGTACTTC | - | TRBJ2-7 | TRBV4-1 | many
CASQRVLDTEAFF | TGTGCTAGTCAGCGCGTGTTGGACACTGAAGCTTTCTTT | - | TRBJ1-1 | TRBV12-5 | few
CASSGGTSGGETQYF | TGTGCCAGCAGCGGGGGGACTAGCGGTGGGGAGACCCAGTACTTC | TRBD2 | TRBJ2-5 | TRBV9 | few
CSARGTAFNYGYTF | TGCAGTGCTAGAGGTACAGCCTTTAACTATGGCTACACCTTC | - | TRBJ1-2 | TRBV20-1 | few
CATSPDRWGGQYF | TGTGCCACCAGCCCGGACCGGTGGGGAGGGCAGTACTTC | - | TRBJ2-7 | TRBV15 | few